The 18 T cell receptor beta chains given below trace back to one sample, sequenced in a study of blood T cells in healthy people across ages. The authors ran a second PCR of roughly 6 to 12 cycles using a sample-barcoded 5' primer and a J-beta primer mix. TCRdb fed the 5' RACE reads into MiXCR, producing one record per CDR3 protein. The repertoire consists of about 690,000 distinct CDR3 sequences, with around 43% occurring once and the leading ten covering roughly 30%. The sequencing sample was made of blood. The receptors were sampled from an elderly man in good health.

In its sample, this clonotype was seen many times. This rearrangement joins TRBV12-3 or TRBV12-4 to TRBJ2-5; 7 nucleotides agree with TRBD1. The ends lost 6 bases at V and 0 bases at J; junction bases unmatched: 10. There are 16 residues in the CDR3. The CDR3 is CASSKGGRIYQETQYF. DNA of the CDR3: TGTGCCAGCAGCAAAGGGGGCAGAATCTACCAAGAGACCCAGTACTTC.

This clonotype was counted only a few times. The chain combines TRBV14 with TRBJ2-1, with D possibly called TRBD1 or TRBD2 (6 bases each). V lost 0 bases, J lost 3 bases, and 12 bases lay in between. CDR3 length: 16 residues. Germline values: CDR1 SGHDN, CDR2 FVKESK. The CDR3 DNA sequence: TGTGCCAGCAGCCAAGATTTCGGGGGCTTCTACAATGAGCAGTTCTTC. Translated: CASSQDFGGFYNEQFF.

In its sample, this clonotype was seen a few times. The chain joins TRBV4-3 to TRBJ2-1, with 10 nucleotides matching TRBD2. The CDR3 covers 15 residues. Germline values: CDR1 LGHNA, CDR2 YSLEER. V lost 4 bases, J lost 15 bases, and 15 bases stayed unmatched. This CDR3 is CASSPGGTSDLQGFF. The CDR3 nucleotides are TGCGCCAGCAGCCCCGGGGGGACTAGCGACCTCCAAGGGTTCTTC.

This chain connects TRBV9 to TRBJ1-6, with D perhaps matching TRBD1 (5 bases). The CDR3 totals 15 residues. Germline V gene lookup returns CDR1 SGDLS and CDR2 YYNGEE. V dropped 3 bases and J dropped 6 bases, with 13 bases sitting between them. The CDR3 sequence is CASSESGRFNSPLHF. CDR3 nucleotide sequence: TGTGCCAGCAGCGAATCGGGACGGTTTAATTCACCCCTCCACTTT. The whole variable domain, filled in from reference TRBV9 and TRBJ1-6, reads DSGVTQTPKHLITATGQRVTLRCSPRSGDLSVYWYQQSLDQGLQFLIQYYNGEERAKGNILERFSAQQFPDLHSELNLSSLELGDSALYFCASSESGRFNSPLHFGNGTRLTVT.

The V call is TRBV9, the J call TRBJ2-5; 11 nucleotides align to TRBD2. CDR1 is SGDLS, CDR2 YYNGEE, per germline. V shed 2 bases and J 11 bases; nucleotides not matched to a gene: 11. CDR3 length equals 15 residues. The CDR3 nucleotides read TGTGCCAGCAGCGTCCTAGCGGGAGGTGGGAATGAGCAGTACTTC. Its protein is CASSVLAGGGNEQYF.

Turning to this clonotype: A junction end diverges from the germline sequence, so it may reflect a read error. V gene TRBV7-8 combines with J gene TRBJ1-4; 9 nucleotides align to TRBD1. CDR1 and CDR2 from the germline V gene are SGHVS and FQNEAQ. This CDR3 has 17 amino acids. CDR3 protein: CASSLFRTGVTKEKLFF. The DNA of the CDR3 is TGTGCCAGCAGCTTATTCAGGACAGGGGTTACTAAGGAAAAACTGTTTTTT.

J is TRBJ1-1 and V is TRBV20-1; no clear D. CDR3 size: 17 residues. The germline gives CDR1 DFQATT, CDR2 SNEGSKA (reference sequence). Trimming left V 0 bases short and J 7 bases short, with 24 bases between. The CDR3 loop is CSARDFFTVGTGSEAFF. The CDR3 bases are TGCAGTGCTAGAGATTTTTTCACCGTGGGCACGGGGAGTGAAGCTTTCTTT.

This clonotype was seen a handful of times. The V and J genes are TRBV3-1 and TRBJ2-3, with D perhaps given as TRBD1 or TRBD2 (5 bases each). From germline, CDR1 is LGHDT and CDR2 YNNKEL (reference sequence). The CDR3 is 13 amino acids. Trimming stripped 4 bases from V and 6 bases from J, with 11 bases between. The CDR3 here is CASSPAGTDTQYF. CDR3 in DNA: TGTGCCAGCAGCCCAGCAGGGACCGATACGCAGTATTTT.

This clonotype has just a few counts. The CDR3 loop is CSVAAGQYYGYTF. Here the CDR3 DNA reads TGCAGCGTTGCAGCGGGACAGTACTATGGCTACACCTTC. The chain recombines TRBV29-1 with TRBJ1-2; 7 bases match TRBD1. V gave up 4 bases and J gave up 3 bases; unmatched junction bases: 5. Per the germline V gene, CDR1 is SQVTM and CDR2 is ANQGSEA. CDR3 length: 13 amino acids.

This clonotype turned up a few times. The genes are TRBV2 and TRBJ2-5; D gene ambiguous. The CDR3 is made up of 15 amino acids. The V end lost 5 bases, the J end lost 5 bases, and 18 bases lay between the germline ends. CDR1 and CDR2 (germline): SNHLY, FYNNEI. This chain's CDR3 is CASSTGQPGAETQYF. The CDR3 nucleotides are TGTGCCAGCAGTACCGGTCAGCCCGGAGCGGAGACCCAGTACTTC.

A note on this clonotype: Being one base from a much bigger clone, this may be a read error. The chain combines TRBV5-6 with TRBJ2-7; tentatively, D is TRBD2 (5 bases). This CDR3 is built from 14 residues. From germline, CDR1 is SGHDT and CDR2 YYEEEE. CDR3 in DNA: TGTGCCTGCAGCGGTGGACGGAACTCCTACGAGCAGTACTTC. This gives the protein CACSGGRNSYEQYF. The variable domain in full, with the rest retrieved from reference TRBV5-6 and TRBJ2-7, is DAGVTQSPTHLIKTRGQQVTLRCSPKSGHDTVSWYQQALGQGPQFIFQYYEEEERQRGNFPDRFSGHQFPNYSSELNVNALLLGDSALYLCACSGGRNSYEQYFGPGTRLTVT.

To note about this clonotype: One end of the junction fails to match germline, which may point to a read error. The chain carries TRBV13 and TRBJ2-4; D might be TRBD1 (6 bases). Per the germline V gene, CDR1 is PRHDT and CDR2 is FYEKMQ (reference sequence). The CDR3 extends over 15 amino acids. The CDR3 sequence: CTSTPGRGPKNIQYF. In nucleotides, the CDR3 is TGTACCAGCACTCCAGGCAGGGGACCCAAAAACATTCAGTACTTC.

The chain carries TRBV12-3 or TRBV12-4 and TRBJ2-1; 7 bases agree with TRBD1. The DNA end favors TRBJ2-7, so the J call may be wrong. The CDR3 length is 15 residues. The CDR3 loop is CASTKTGSPYNEQYF. CDR3 DNA: TGTGCCAGCACTAAGACAGGGTCTCCCTACAATGAGCAGTACTTC.

In this sample, this clonotype turned up a few times. The V call is TRBV4-1, the J call TRBJ2-3, with 7 bases fitting TRBD1. In germline, CDR1 is MGHRA, CDR2 YSYEKL. The V segment lost 0 bases and the J segment 7 bases; nucleotides outside the gene matches: 10. The CDR3 totals 16 residues. CDR3: CASSQDEGASMNTQYF. The CDR3 nucleotides read TGCGCCAGCAGCCAAGACGAGGGGGCTAGCATGAATACGCAGTATTTT.

This rearrangement joins TRBV11-1 to TRBJ2-7; D call uncertain. The V gene's germline CDR1 is SGHAT and CDR2 FQDESV (reference sequence). This CDR3 has 15 amino acids. V dropped 5 bases and J dropped 2 bases, with 16 bases sitting between them. CDR3 loop: CASSDPGKKTYEQYF. CDR3 nucleotide sequence: TGTGCCAGCAGCGACCCAGGAAAAAAAACCTACGAGCAGTACTTC.

Only a few counts were recorded for this clonotype. The V gene is TRBV6-2 or TRBV6-3, the J gene TRBJ2-7; 7 bases are shared with TRBD2. From germline, CDR1 is MNHEY and CDR2 SVGEGT. The CDR3 extends over 16 amino acids. With 0 bases clipped from V and 3 bases from J, the junction kept 8 bases outside the gene matches. The CDR3 sequence: CASSYSGGGRRYEQYF. DNA of the CDR3: TGTGCCAGCAGTTACTCGGGTGGCGGGAGACGCTACGAGCAGTACTTC.

The table lists this clonotype with many counts. The chain couples TRBV7-3 to TRBJ2-3; 7 bases agree with TRBD2. CDR3 length: 13 residues. The V and J ends lost 2 bases and 9 bases, in that order; junction bases with no gene match: 5. Looked up from germline, CDR1 is SGHTA and CDR2 is FQGTGA. The CDR3 region has the DNA TGTGCCAGCAGCTTAGGGACTACCCTCACGCAGTATTTT. Translation gives CASSLGTTLTQYF.

The chain couples TRBV24-1 to TRBJ2-1, with 9 bases that match TRBD1. Trimming at V came to 4 bases and at J to 5 bases, leaving 5 bases not matched to a gene. Per the germline V gene, CDR1 is KGHDR and CDR2 is SFDVKD. The CDR3 has 15 residues. The CDR3 sequence is CATSETGGSHNEQFF. CDR3 nucleotide sequence: TGTGCCACCAGTGAGACAGGGGGGTCCCACAATGAGCAGTTCTTC.